Presented here are 18 T cell receptor beta chains from one specimen sequenced in a study of T cell responses to AZD1222 COVID-19 vaccine. Libraries were prepared by immunoSEQ multiplex PCR; TCRdb keeps only in-frame clonotypes and omits some of them. In the table there are about 140,000 clones, roughly 89% of which are singletons. This material consisted of peripheral blood, taken on day 0 of AZD1222 vaccination. These receptors were obtained from an adult in good health.

The V call is TRBV28, the J call TRBJ1-5, with 7 bases aligning to TRBD1. The CDR3 is 15 residues long. Germline lookup yields CDR1 MDHEN and CDR2 SYDVKM. The V and J ends lost 5 bases and 3 bases, in that order; junction bases with no gene match: 7. The CDR3 is CASSTKGQPNQPQHF. CDR3 bases: TGTGCCAGCAGTACTAAGGGACAGCCCAATCAGCCCCAGCATTTT.

The chain uses TRBV5-1 and TRBJ1-1, with D perhaps matching TRBD1 (5 bases). V lost 2 bases and J lost 1, with 15 bases in between. Germline lookup yields CDR1 SGHRS and CDR2 YFSETQ. The CDR3 is 16 residues long. CDR3 protein: CASSFRQGIKNTEAFF. The CDR3 DNA sequence: TGCGCCAGCAGCTTCAGGCAGGGAATTAAGAACACTGAAGCTTTCTTT.

CDR3 residues: CASSLSGTGGSYEQYF. The CDR3 nucleotides read TGTGCCAGCAGCTTAAGCGGAACAGGGGGTTCCTACGAGCAGTACTTC. This chain links TRBV5-8 with TRBJ2-7, with 8 bases that match TRBD1. Germline V gene data show CDR1 as SGHTS and CDR2 as YDEGEE. Trimming removed 2 bases from V and 1 base from J; junction bases left unmatched: 8. The CDR3 is 16 amino acids.

The V call is TRBV19, the J call TRBJ2-7, with D perhaps assigned TRBD1 or TRBD2 (5 bases each). The CDR3 covers 13 residues. Germline assignment: CDR1 LNHDA and CDR2 SQIVND (reference sequence). V lost 3 bases and J 3 bases, leaving 9 bases between the germline ends. Here the CDR3 DNA reads TGTGCCAGTAGTATGGGACGTTACTACGAGCAGTACTTC. This translates into CASSMGRYYEQYF.

This sequence joins TRBV4-1 and TRBJ1-2; TRBD1 matches at 7 bases. CDR3 length: 15 amino acids. Trimming at V came to 2 bases and at J to 2 bases, leaving 5 bases not matched to a gene. Germline-derived CDR1 and CDR2 are MGHRA and YSYEKL. The CDR3 region is CASSQPRGANYGYTF. The CDR3 DNA sequence: TGCGCCAGCAGCCAACCCAGGGGGGCGAACTATGGCTACACCTTC.

The chain joins TRBV9 to TRBJ1-3; D not certain. The germline V and J ends were trimmed by 0 bases and 4 bases, with 11 bases remaining between them. This CDR3 is built from 15 residues. Germline V gene data show CDR1 as SGDLS and CDR2 as YYNGEE. CDR3 sequence (DNA): TGTGCCAGCAGCGTAGCCACCTTTAGAGGAAACACCATATATTTT. Residues: CASSVATFRGNTIYF.

This clone was detected only a few times. This chain joins TRBV6-5 and TRBJ2-5; TRBD2 matches 7 bases. Germline CDR1 reads MNHEY; CDR2 reads SVGAGI. J lost 5 bases, V lost 2 bases, and 8 bases had no gene match. The CDR3 is made up of 15 amino acids. As DNA, the CDR3 is TGTGCCAGCAGTTACAAATGGGAGGGCCGGGAGACCCAGTACTTC. This codes for CASSYKWEGRETQYF.

V is TRBV5-1 and J is TRBJ1-2; 9 bases align to TRBD1. Trimming at V came to 2 bases and at J to 6 bases, leaving 2 bases not matched to a gene. Looked up from germline, CDR1 is SGHRS and CDR2 is YFSETQ. The CDR3 spans 13 residues. CDR3 region: CASSFTGGDGYTF. The CDR3 DNA reads TGCGCCAGCAGCTTTACAGGGGGCGATGGCTACACCTTC.

The V call is TRBV12-5, the J call TRBJ2-7; the match to TRBD2 covers 8 bases. The CDR3 covers 16 residues. J gave up 3 bases and V 0 bases, and 7 bases lay outside the gene matches. CDR1 is LGHNT, CDR2 FRNRAP, per germline. CDR3 sequence reads: CASGLVAGEIVYEQYF. In nucleotides, the CDR3 is TGTGCTAGTGGTTTGGTAGCGGGAGAGATAGTCTACGAGCAGTACTTC.

The rearrangement joins TRBV7-9 to TRBJ2-2, with 7 bases fitting TRBD2. The germline V gene encodes CDR1 SEHNR and CDR2 FQNEAQ (reference sequence). J gave up 6 bases and V 4 bases, and 5 bases lay outside the gene matches. CDR3 length: 14 residues. CDR3 region: CASSSTTSSGELFF. Written as DNA, the CDR3 is TGTGCCAGCAGCTCCACGACTAGCTCCGGGGAGCTGTTTTTT.

The rearrangement joins TRBV14 to TRBJ1-1; D uncertain. In germline, CDR1 is SGHDN, CDR2 FVKESK. CDR3 size: 15 residues. Trimming pared 4 bases from V and 1 base from J, leaving 13 bases between. CDR3 in DNA: TGTGCCAGCAGCCTCGTCCAAGGCCGGAACACTGAAGCTTTCTTT. Amino acids: CASSLVQGRNTEAFF.

V is TRBV27 and J is TRBJ2-7, with 9 bases that match TRBD1. Germline V gene lookup returns CDR1 MNHEY and CDR2 SMNVEV (reference sequence). Trimming removed 2 bases from V and 2 bases from J; junction bases left unmatched: 1. This CDR3 region has 14 residues. This chain's CDR3 is CASSLGDRAYEQYF. The CDR3 bases are TGTGCCAGCAGTTTAGGGGACAGGGCCTACGAGCAGTACTTC.

The V call is TRBV3-1 (or the pseudogene TRBV3-2), the J call TRBJ2-1, with D possibly TRBD1 on 6 matching bases. Germline assignment: CDR1 LGHDT and CDR2 YNNKEL (reference sequence). This CDR3 has 16 amino acids. V was shortened by 1 base and J by 2 bases, with 12 bases between the two germline ends. CDR3 loop: CASSQGGRGAYNEQFF. CDR3 DNA: TGTGCCAGCAGCCAAGGGGGCAGGGGAGCCTACAATGAGCAGTTCTTC.

V usage is TRBV7-2 and J usage is TRBJ2-5, with 9 bases aligning to TRBD1. Trimming at V came to 5 bases and at J to 2 bases, leaving 6 bases not matched to a gene. Germline lookup yields CDR1 SGHTA and CDR2 FQGNSA. CDR3 length: 15 amino acids. The CDR3 reads CASSIRQGVQETQYF. The CDR3 nucleotides read TGTGCCAGCAGCATTCGACAGGGGGTTCAAGAGACCCAGTACTTC.

This clone was seen only once. This chain uses TRBV6-5 with TRBJ2-2; D is unclear. This CDR3 spans 10 amino acids. CDR1 and CDR2 from the germline V gene are MNHEY and SVGAGI. The V gene lost 8 bases and the J gene lost 6 bases, with 4 bases spanning the gap. CDR3 sequence (DNA): TGTGCCAGCGGGGCCGGGGAGCTGTTTTTT. It is translated as CASGAGELFF.

The chain carries TRBV2 and TRBJ1-2, with a weak D call TRBD1 (6 bases). Germline loops: CDR1 SNHLY, CDR2 FYNNEI. The V end was cut by 6 bases, the J end by 4 bases, with 15 bases between. The length of the CDR3 is 14 residues. For the CDR3, the DNA is TGTGCCAGCAGCGTCCGGACAGCCCTCTATGGCTACACCTTC. This gives the protein CASSVRTALYGYTF.

The chain couples TRBV5-4 to TRBJ2-7, with 12 positions matching TRBD2. This CDR3 comprises 16 residues. Germline trimming cut 3 bases from V and 3 bases from J; bases unmatched to any gene: 7. The V gene's germline CDR1 is SGHNT and CDR2 YYREEE (reference sequence). The CDR3 coding sequence is TGTGCCAGCAGCTCCGGGACTAGCGGGCAGATCTACGAGCAGTACTTC. Encoded protein: CASSSGTSGQIYEQYF.

This chain links TRBV6-5 with TRBJ1-2; D uncertain. From germline, CDR1 is MNHEY and CDR2 SVGAGI. The CDR3 runs 13 residues. V gave up 1 base and J gave up 5 bases, with 8 bases separating them. CDR3 amino acids: CASSYLASYGYTF. CDR3 DNA sequence: TGTGCCAGCAGTTACTTGGCCAGTTATGGCTACACCTTC.